What follows describes a single T cell receptor beta chain. What it binds is unknown. V was pared by 6 bases and J by 7 bases, with 16 bases of the junction left unmatched. This CDR3 region has 16 residues. Germline lookup yields CDR1 SGHRS and CDR2 YFSETQ. Data came from immunoSEQ multiplex PCR; TCRdb stores just in-frame clones and leaves some out. Among about 72,000 clones listed, around 73% were seen once. This entry comes from a study of radiotherapy plus CTLA-4 blockade in lung cancer. Background on the study: Objective response rate was over 15%; disease control rate, around 33%.

Points from the study as a whole: Per reports, early blood T cell clone dynamics, plus interferon-beta, forecast response most strongly. Clones of tumor-derived TCRs expanded in blood after radiotherapy plus ipilimumab.

The sequenced sample was peripheral blood, obtained from a patient treated with radiotherapy plus ipilimumab. The receptor was derived from a human donor with non-small cell lung cancer who had a complete response to radiotherapy plus ipilimumab. The chain couples TRBV5-1 to TRBJ2-1; 7 bases fit TRBD2. CDR3 bases: TGCGCCAGCACCCCACCTTTTCTAGCGGTCGCAAATGAGCAGTTCTTC. Its protein is CASTPPFLAVANEQFF.